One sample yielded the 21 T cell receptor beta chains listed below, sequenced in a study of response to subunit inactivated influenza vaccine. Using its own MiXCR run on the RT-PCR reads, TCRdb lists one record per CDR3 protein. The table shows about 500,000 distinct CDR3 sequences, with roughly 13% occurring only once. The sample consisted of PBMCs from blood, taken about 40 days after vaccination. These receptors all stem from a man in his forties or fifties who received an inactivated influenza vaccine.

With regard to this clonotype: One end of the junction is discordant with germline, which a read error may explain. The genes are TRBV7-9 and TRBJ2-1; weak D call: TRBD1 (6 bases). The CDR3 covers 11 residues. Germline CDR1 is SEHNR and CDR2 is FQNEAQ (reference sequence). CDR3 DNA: TGTGCCAGCAGCCCTAGCTGGACAGCCGACTTC. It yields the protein CASSPSWTADF. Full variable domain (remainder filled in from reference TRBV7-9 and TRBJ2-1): DTGVSQNPRHKITKRGQNVTFRCDPISEHNRLYWYRQTLGQGPEFLTYFQNEAQLEKSRLLSDRFSAERPKGSFSTLEIQRTEQGDSAMYLCASSPSWTADFGPGTRLTVL.

This chain's CDR3 is CASSKPARGNEQFF. Written as DNA, the CDR3 is TGTGCCAGCAGTAAACCTGCCCGAGGGAATGAGCAGTTCTTC. This chain connects TRBV6-2 or TRBV6-3 to TRBJ2-1; a possible D gene is TRBD2 (5 bases). The germline V gene encodes CDR1 MNHEY and CDR2 SVGEGT. Trimming cost V 5 bases and J 7 bases, with 15 bases left between them. The CDR3 totals 14 residues.

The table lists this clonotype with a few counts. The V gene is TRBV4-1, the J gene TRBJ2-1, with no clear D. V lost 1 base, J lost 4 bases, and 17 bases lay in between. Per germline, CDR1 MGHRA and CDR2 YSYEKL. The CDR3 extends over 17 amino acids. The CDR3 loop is CASSQGLWTAAYNEQFF. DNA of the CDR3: TGCGCCAGCAGCCAAGGGCTCTGGACGGCTGCATACAATGAGCAGTTCTTC.

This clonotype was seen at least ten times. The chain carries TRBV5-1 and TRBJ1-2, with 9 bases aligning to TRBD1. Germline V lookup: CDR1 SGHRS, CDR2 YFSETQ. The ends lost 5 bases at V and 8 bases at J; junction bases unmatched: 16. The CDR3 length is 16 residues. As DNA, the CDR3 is TGCGCCAGCAGAAATCTTCTACAAGACAGGGGGAAAGGCTACACCTTC. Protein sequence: CASRNLLQDRGKGYTF.

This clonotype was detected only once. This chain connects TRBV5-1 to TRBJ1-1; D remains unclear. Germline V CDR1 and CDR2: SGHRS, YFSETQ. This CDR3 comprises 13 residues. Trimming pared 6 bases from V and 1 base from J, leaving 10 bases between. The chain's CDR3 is CASTLNQNTEAFF. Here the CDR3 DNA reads TGCGCCAGCACCCTTAATCAGAACACTGAAGCTTTCTTT. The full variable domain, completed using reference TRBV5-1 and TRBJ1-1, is KAGVTQTPRYLIKTRGQQVTLSCSPISGHRSVSWYQQTPGQGLQFLFEYFSETQRNKGNFPGRFSGRQFSNSRSEMNVSTLELGDSALYLCASTLNQNTEAFFGQGTRLTVV.

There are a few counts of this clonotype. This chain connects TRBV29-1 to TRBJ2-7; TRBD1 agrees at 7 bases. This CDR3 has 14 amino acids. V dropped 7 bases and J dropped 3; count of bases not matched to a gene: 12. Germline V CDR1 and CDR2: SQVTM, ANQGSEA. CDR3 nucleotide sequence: TGCAGCGCCGGGCCGACAGGGATACTCTACGAGCAGTACTTC. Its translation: CSAGPTGILYEQYF.

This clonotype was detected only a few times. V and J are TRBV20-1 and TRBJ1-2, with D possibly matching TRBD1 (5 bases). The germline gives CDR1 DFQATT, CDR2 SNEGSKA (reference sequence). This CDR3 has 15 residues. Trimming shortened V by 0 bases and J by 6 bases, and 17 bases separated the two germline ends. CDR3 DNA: TGCAGTGCTAGAGATGGCGCAGCCGGGGGTCATGGCTACACCTTC. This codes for CSARDGAAGGHGYTF.

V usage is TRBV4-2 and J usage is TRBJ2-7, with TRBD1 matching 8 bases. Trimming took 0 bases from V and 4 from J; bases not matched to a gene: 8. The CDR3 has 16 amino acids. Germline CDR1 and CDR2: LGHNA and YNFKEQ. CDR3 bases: TGTGCCAGCAGCCAAGATCAGGGCAGGGGGCTATACGAGCAGTACTTC. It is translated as CASSQDQGRGLYEQYF.

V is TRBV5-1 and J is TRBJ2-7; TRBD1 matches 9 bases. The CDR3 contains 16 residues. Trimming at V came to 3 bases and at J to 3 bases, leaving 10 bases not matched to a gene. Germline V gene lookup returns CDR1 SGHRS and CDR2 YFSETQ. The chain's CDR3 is CASSYKPGQGFYEQYF. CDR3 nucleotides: TGCGCCAGCAGCTACAAACCGGGACAGGGTTTCTACGAGCAGTACTTC.

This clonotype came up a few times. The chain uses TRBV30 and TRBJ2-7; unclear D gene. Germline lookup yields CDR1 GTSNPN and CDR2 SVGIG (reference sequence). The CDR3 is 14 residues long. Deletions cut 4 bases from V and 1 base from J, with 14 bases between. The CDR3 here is CAWKPTPGSYEQYF. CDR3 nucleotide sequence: TGTGCCTGGAAACCGACCCCTGGGTCCTACGAGCAGTACTTC.

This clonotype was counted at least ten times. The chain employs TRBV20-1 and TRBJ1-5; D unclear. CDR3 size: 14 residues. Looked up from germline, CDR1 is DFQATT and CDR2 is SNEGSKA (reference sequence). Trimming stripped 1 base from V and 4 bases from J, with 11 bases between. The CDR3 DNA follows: TGCAGTGCTAGAGCCGGGGAATGGAATCAGCCCCAGCATTTT. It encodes CSARAGEWNQPQHF.

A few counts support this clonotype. The chain's CDR3 is CASSEGSSRNIQYF. The CDR3 DNA reads TGCGCCAGCAGCGAAGGCTCGTCGCGGAACATTCAGTACTTC. The chain employs TRBV5-1 and TRBJ2-4; no reliable D call. V was trimmed by 4 bases and J by 7 bases, leaving 15 bases between them. The CDR3 contains 14 residues. Per the germline V gene, CDR1 is SGHRS and CDR2 is YFSETQ.

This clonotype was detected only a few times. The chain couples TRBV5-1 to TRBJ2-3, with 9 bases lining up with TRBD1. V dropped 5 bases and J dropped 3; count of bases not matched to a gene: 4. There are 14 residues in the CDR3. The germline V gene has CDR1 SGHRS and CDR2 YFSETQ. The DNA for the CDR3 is TGCGCCAGCAGGGCCGGGACAGGGACAGATACGCAGTATTTT. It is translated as CASRAGTGTDTQYF.

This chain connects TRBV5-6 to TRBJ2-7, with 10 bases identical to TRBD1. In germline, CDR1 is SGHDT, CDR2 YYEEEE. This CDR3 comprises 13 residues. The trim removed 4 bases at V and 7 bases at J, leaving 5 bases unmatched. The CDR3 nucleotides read TGTGCCAGCAGCCGAGGACAGGGGGATGAGCAGTACTTC. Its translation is CASSRGQGDEQYF. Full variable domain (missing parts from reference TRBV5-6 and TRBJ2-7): DAGVTQSPTHLIKTRGQQVTLRCSPKSGHDTVSWYQQALGQGPQFIFQYYEEEERQRGNFPDRFSGHQFPNYSSELNVNALLLGDSALYLCASSRGQGDEQYFGPGTRLTVT.

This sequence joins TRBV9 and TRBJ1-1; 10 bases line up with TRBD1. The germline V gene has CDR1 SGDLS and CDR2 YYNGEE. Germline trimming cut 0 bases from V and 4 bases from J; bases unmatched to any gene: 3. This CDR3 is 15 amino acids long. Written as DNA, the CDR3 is TGTGCCAGCAGCGTAGCTGGGACAGGGGCCACTGAAGCTTTCTTT. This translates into CASSVAGTGATEAFF.

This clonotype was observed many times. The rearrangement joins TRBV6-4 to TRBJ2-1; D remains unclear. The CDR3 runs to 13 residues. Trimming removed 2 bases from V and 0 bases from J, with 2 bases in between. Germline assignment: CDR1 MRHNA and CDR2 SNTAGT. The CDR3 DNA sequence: TGTGCCAGCAGTGACAGCTCCTACAATGAGCAGTTCTTC. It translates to CASSDSSYNEQFF.

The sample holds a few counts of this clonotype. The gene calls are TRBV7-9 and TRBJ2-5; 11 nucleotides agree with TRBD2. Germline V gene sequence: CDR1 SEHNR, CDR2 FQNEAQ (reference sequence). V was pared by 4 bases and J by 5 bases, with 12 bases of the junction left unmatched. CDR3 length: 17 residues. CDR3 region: CASSSRLAGMVSETQYF. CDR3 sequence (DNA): TGTGCCAGCAGCTCCAGACTAGCGGGGATGGTGTCGGAGACCCAGTACTTC.

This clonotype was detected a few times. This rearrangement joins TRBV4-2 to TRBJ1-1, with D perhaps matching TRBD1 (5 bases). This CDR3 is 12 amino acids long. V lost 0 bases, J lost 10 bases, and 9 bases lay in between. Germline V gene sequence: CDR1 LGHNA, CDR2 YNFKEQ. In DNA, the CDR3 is TGTGCCAGCAGCCAAGACGGGGGGGGAGCTTTCTTT. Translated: CASSQDGGGAFF.

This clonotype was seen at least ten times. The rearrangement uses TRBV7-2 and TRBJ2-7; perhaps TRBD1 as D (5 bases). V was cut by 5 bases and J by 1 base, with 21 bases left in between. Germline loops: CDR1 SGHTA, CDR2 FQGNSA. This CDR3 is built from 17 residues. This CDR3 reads CASSRSDWTTTSYEQYF. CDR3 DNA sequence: TGTGCCAGCAGCCGATCTGACTGGACAACCACTTCCTACGAGCAGTACTTC.

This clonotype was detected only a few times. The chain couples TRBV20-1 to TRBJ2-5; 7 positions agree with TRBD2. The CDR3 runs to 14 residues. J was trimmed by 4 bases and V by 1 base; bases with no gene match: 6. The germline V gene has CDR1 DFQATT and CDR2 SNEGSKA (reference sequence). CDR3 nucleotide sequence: TGCAGTGCTAGAGTCGGCGGGAGCAGAGAGACCCAGTACTTC. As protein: CSARVGGSRETQYF.

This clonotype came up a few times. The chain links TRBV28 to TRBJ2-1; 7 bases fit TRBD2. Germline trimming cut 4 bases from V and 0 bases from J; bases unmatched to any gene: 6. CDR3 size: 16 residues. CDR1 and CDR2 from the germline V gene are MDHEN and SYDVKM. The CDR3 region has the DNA TGTGCCAGCAGTTCCTCGGGCGGGAGCTCCTACAATGAGCAGTTCTTC. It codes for CASSSSGGSSYNEQFF. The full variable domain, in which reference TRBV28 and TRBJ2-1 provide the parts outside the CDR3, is DVKVTQSSRYLVKRTGEKVFLECVQDMDHENMFWYRQDPGLGLRLIYFSYDVKMKEKGDIPEGYSVSREKKERFSLILESASTNQTSMYLCASSSSGGSSYNEQFFGPGTRLTVL.